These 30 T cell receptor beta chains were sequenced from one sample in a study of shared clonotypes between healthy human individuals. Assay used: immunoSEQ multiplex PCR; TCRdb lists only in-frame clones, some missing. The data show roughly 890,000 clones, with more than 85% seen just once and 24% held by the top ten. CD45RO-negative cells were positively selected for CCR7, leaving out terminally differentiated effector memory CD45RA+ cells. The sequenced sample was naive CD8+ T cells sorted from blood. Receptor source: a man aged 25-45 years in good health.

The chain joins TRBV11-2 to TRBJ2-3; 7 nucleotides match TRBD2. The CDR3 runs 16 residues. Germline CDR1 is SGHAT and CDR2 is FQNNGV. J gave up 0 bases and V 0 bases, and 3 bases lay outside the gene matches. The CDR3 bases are TGTGCCAGCAGCTTAGAACCTAGCGGAAGCACAGATACGCAGTATTTT. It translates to CASSLEPSGSTDTQYF.

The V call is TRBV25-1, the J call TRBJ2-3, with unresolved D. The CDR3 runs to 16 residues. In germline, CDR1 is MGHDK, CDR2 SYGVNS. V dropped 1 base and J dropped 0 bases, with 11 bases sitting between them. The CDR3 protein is CASSESLTTSTDTQYF. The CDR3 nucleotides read TGTGCCAGCAGTGAATCCTTGACAACTAGCACAGATACGCAGTATTTT.

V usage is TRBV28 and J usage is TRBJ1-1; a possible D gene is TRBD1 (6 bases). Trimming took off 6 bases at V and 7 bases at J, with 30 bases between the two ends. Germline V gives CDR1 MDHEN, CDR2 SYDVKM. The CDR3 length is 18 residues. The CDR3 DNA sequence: TGTGCCAGCAGAGGGTTGCGAAAAGGACGGGCAGGGGTGGTTGAAGCTTTCTTT. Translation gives CASRGLRKGRAGVVEAFF.

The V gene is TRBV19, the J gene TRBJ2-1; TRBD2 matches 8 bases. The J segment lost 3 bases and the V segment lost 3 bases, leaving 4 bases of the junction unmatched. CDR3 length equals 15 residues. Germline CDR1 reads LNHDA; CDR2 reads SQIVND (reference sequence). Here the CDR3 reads CASSIFSGVYNEQFF. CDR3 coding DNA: TGTGCCAGTAGTATTTTTAGCGGGGTCTACAATGAGCAGTTCTTC.

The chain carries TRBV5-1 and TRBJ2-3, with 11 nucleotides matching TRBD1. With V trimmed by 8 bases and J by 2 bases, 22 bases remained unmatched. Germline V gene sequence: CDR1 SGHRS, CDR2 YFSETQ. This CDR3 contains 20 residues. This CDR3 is CASTESGQGVYRVYTDTQYF. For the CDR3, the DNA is TGCGCCAGTACAGAATCGGGACAGGGGGTCTATCGGGTCTACACAGATACGCAGTATTTT.

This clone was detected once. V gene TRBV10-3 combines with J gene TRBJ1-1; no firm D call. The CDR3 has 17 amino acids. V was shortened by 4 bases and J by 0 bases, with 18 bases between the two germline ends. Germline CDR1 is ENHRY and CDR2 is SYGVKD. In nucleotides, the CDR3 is TGTGCCATCAGTGGTCGGGCAGTTTGGGAAATGAACACTGAAGCTTTCTTT. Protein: CAISGRAVWEMNTEAFF.

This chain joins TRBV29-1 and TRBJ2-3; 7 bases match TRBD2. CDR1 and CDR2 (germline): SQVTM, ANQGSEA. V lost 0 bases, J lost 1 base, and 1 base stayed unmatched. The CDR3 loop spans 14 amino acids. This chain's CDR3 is CSVEDLAGTDTQYF. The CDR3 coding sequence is TGCAGCGTTGAAGACCTAGCGGGCACAGATACGCAGTATTTT.

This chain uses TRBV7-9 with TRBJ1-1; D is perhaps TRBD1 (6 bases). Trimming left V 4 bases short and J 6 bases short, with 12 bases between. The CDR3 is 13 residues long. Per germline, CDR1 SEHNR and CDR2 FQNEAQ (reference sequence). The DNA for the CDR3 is TGTGCCAGCAGCTCCCGACAGGAGGCTGAAGCTTTCTTT. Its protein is CASSSRQEAEAFF. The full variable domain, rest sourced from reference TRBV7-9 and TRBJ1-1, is DTGVSQNPRHKITKRGQNVTFRCDPISEHNRLYWYRQTLGQGPEFLTYFQNEAQLEKSRLLSDRFSAERPKGSFSTLEIQRTEQGDSAMYLCASSSRQEAEAFFGQGTRLTVV.

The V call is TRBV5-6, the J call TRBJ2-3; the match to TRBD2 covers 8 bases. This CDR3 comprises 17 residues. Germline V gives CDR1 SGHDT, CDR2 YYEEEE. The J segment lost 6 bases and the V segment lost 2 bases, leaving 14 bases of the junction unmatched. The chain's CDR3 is CASSLKGVIAGYDTQYF. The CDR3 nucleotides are TGTGCCAGCAGCTTAAAGGGCGTTATAGCGGGATACGATACGCAGTATTTT.

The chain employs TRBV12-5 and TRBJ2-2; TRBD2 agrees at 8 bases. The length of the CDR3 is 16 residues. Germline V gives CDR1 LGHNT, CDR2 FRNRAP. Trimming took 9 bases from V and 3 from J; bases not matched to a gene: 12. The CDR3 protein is CASSSTAGVDTGELFF. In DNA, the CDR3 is TGTGCTAGCAGTAGTACAGCGGGAGTTGACACCGGGGAGCTGTTTTTT.

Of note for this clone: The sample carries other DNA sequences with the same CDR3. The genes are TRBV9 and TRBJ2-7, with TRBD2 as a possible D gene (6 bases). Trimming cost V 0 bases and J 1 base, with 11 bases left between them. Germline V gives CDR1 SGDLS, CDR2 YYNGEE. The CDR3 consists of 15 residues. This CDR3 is CASSVAGSPSYEQYF. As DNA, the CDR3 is TGTGCCAGCAGCGTAGCCGGGAGTCCTTCCTACGAGCAGTACTTC.

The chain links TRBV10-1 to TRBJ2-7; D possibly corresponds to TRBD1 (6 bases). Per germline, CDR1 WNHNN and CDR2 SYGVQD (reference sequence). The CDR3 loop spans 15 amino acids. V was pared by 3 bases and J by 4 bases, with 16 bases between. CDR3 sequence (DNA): TGCGCCAGCAGTGATGGGGGCAGTTTCCCATACGAGCAGTACTTC. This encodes CASSDGGSFPYEQYF.

CDR3 DNA sequence: TGTGCCAGCAGTGAGGATAAGGGGGGCTCCTACGAGCAGTACTTC. Translation gives CASSEDKGGSYEQYF. This chain joins TRBV6-4 and TRBJ2-7; D assignment may be TRBD1 or TRBD2 (6 bases each). There are 15 residues in the CDR3. The V end lost 3 bases, the J end lost 0 bases, and 12 bases lay between the germline ends. From germline, CDR1 is MRHNA and CDR2 SNTAGT.

This chain's CDR3 is CASSPPDSGGELFF. CDR3 nucleotide sequence: TGTGCCAGCAGCCCGCCGGACTCAGGAGGGGAGCTGTTTTTT. The gene calls are TRBV7-9 and TRBJ2-2; D is perhaps TRBD2 (5 bases). The CDR3 spans 14 residues. The V gene lost 5 bases and the J gene lost 8 bases, with 15 bases spanning the gap. CDR1 and CDR2 from the germline V gene are SEHNR and FQNEAQ (reference sequence).

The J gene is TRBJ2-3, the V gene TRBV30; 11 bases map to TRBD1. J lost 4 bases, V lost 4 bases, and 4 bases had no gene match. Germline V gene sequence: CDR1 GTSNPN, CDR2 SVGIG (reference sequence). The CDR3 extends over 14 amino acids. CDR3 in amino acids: CAWTRTGGADTQYF. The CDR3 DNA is TGTGCCTGGACTAGGACAGGGGGCGCAGATACGCAGTATTTT. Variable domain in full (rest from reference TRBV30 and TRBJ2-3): SQTIHQWPATLVQPVGSPLSLECTVEGTSNPNLYWYRQAAGRGLQLLFYSVGIGQISSEVPQNLSASRPQDRQFILSSKKLLLSDSGFYLCAWTRTGGADTQYFGPGTRLTVL.

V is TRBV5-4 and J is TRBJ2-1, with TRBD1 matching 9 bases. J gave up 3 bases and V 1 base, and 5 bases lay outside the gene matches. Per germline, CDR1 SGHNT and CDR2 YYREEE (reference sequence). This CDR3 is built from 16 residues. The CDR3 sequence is CASSLIGTGYYNEQFF. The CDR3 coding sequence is TGTGCCAGCAGCTTGATCGGGACAGGGTACTACAATGAGCAGTTCTTC.

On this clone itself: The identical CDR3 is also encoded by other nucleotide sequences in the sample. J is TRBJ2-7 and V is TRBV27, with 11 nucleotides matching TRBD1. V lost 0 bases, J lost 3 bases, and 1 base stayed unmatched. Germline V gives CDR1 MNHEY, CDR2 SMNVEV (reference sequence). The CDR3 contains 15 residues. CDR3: CASSLSGTGGYEQYF. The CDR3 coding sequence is TGTGCCAGCAGTTTATCCGGGACAGGGGGCTACGAGCAGTACTTC.

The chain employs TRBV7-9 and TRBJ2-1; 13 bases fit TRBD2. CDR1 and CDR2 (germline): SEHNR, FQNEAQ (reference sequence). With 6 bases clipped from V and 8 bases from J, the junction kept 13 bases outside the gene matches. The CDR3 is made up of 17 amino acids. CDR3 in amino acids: CASRRTSGRSHGDEQFF. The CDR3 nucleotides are TGTGCCAGCAGGCGGACTAGCGGGAGATCCCATGGAGATGAGCAGTTCTTC.

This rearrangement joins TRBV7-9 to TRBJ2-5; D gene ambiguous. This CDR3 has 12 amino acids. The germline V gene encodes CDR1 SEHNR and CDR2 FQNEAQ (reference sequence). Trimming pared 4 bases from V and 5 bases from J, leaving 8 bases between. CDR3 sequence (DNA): TGTGCCAGCAGCTCTTCGGCCGAGACCCAGTACTTC. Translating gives CASSSSAETQYF.

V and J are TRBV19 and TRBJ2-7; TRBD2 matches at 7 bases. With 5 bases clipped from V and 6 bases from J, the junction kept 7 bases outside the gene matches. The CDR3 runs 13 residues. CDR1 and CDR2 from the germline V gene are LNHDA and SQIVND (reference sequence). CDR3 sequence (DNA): TGTGCCAGTAGTCCTTTCCCGGGGGGCGAGCAGTACTTC. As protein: CASSPFPGGEQYF.

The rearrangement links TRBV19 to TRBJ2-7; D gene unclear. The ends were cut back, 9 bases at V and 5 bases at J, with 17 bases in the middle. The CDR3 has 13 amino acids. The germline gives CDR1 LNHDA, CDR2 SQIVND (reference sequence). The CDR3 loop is CASLPLCWHEQYF. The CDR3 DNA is TGTGCCAGCCTTCCTCTTTGTTGGCACGAGCAGTACTTC.

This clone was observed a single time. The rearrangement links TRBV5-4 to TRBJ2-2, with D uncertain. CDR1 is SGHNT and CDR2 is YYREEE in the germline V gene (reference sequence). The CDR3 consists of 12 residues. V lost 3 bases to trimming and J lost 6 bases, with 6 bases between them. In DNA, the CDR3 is TGTGCCAGCAGCTCCGTAGCCGGGGAGCTGTTTTTT. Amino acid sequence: CASSSVAGELFF.

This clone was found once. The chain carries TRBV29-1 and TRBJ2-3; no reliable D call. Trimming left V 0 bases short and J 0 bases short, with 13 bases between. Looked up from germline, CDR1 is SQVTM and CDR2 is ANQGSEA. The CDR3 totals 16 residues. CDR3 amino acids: CSVEDTVAASTDTQYF. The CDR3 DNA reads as TGCAGCGTTGAAGATACTGTTGCGGCAAGCACAGATACGCAGTATTTT.

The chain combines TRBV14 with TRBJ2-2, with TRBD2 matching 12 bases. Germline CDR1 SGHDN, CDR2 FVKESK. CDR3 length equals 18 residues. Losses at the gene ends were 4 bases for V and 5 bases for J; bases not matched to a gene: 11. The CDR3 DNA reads TGTGCCAGCAGCCCAACTAGCGGGAGGAGTACGGGTACCGGGGAGCTGTTTTTT. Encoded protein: CASSPTSGRSTGTGELFF. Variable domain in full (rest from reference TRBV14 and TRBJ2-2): EAGVTQFPSHSVIEKGQTVTLRCDPISGHDNLYWYRRVMGKEIKFLLHFVKESKQDESGMPNNRFLAERTGGTYSTLKVQPAELEDSGVYFCASSPTSGRSTGTGELFFGEGSRLTVL.

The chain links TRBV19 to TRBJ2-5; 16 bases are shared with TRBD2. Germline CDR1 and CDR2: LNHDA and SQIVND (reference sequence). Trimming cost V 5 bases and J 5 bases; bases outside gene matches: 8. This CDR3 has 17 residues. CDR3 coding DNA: TGTGCCAGTAGTCTCTCGGGACTAGCGGGAGGGCCGGAGACCCAGTACTTC. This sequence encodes CASSLSGLAGGPETQYF. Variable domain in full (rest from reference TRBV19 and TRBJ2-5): DGGITQSPKYLFRKEGQNVTLSCEQNLNHDAMYWYRQDPGQGLRLIYYSQIVNDFQKGDIAEGYSVSREKKESFPLTVTSAQKNPTAFYLCASSLSGLAGGPETQYFGPGTRLLVL.

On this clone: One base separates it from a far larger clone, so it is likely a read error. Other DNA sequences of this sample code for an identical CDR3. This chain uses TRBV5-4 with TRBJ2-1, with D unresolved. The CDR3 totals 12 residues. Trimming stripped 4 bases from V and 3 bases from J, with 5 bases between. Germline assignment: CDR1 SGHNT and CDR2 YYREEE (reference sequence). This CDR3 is CASSPDYNEQFF. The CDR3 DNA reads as TGTGCCAGCAGCCCGGACTACAATGAGCAGTTCTTC.

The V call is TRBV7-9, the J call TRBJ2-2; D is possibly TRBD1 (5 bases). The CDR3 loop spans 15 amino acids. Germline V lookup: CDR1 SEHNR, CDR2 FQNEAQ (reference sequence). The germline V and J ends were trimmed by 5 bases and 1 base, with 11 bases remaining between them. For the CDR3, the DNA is TGTGCCAGCAGCCCCCATACAGGGAACACCGGGGAGCTGTTTTTT. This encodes CASSPHTGNTGELFF.

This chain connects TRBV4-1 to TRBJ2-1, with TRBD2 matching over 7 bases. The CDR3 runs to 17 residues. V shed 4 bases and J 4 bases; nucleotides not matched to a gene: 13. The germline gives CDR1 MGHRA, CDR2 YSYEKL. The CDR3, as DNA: TGCGCCAGCAGCCTAGAAAGTGGGGAGGGTGGATACAATGAGCAGTTCTTC. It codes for CASSLESGEGGYNEQFF.

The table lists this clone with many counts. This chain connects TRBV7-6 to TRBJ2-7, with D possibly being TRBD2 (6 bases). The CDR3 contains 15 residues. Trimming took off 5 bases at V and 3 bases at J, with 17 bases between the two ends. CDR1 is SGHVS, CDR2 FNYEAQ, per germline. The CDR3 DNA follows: TGTGCCAGCAGCCAAATGATCGGGGGTGTCTACGAGCAGTACTTC. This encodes CASSQMIGGVYEQYF. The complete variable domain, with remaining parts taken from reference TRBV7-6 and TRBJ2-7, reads GAGVSQSPRYKVTKRGQDVALRCDPISGHVSLYWYRQALGQGPEFLTYFNYEAQQDKSGLPNDRFSAERPEGSISTLTIQRTEQRDSAMYRCASSQMIGGVYEQYFGPGTRLTVT.

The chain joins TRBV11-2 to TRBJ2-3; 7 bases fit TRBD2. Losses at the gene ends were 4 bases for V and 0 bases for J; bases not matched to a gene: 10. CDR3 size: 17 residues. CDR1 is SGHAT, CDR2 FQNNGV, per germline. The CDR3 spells CASSSPGGARSTDTQYF. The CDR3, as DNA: TGTGCCAGCAGCTCCCCGGGGGGTGCGAGAAGCACAGATACGCAGTATTTT.